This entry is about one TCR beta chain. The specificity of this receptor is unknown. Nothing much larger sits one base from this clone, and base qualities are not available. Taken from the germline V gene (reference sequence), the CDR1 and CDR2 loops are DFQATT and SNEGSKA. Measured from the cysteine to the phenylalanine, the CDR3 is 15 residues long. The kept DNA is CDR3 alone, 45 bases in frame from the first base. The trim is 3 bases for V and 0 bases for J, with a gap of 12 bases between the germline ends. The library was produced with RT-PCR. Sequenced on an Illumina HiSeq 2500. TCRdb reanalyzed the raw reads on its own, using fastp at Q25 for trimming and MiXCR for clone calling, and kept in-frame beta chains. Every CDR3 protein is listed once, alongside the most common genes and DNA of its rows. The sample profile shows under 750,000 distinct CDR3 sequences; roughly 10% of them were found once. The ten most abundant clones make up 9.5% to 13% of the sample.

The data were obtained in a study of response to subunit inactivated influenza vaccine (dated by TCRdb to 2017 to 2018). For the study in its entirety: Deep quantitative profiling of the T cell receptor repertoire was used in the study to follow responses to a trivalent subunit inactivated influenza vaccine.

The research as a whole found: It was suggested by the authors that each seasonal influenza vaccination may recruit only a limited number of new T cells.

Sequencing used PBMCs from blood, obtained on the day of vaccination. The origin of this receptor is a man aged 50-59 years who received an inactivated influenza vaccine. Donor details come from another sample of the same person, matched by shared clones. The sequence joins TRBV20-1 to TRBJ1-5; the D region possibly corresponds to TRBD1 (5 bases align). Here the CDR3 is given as CSASQTVYSNQPQHF. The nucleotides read TGCAGTGCTAGTCAGACAGTTTATAGCAATCAGCCCCAGCATTTT.